What follows is one TCR beta chain and its context. Its antigen is still unknown. These data originate in a study of cytomegalovirus exposure and HLA in healthy donors. Study results and limitations: A link between a missense DCLRE1C variant and TCR beta V- and J-gene trimming emerged from a later analysis. On later analysis, the bulk of CMV-associated TCR beta chains appeared to be HLA-restricted. As was reported, the HLA-A and HLA-B alleles of most subjects were accurately predicted from TCR beta sequences.

The CDR3 length is 15 residues. Germline trimming cut 5 bases from V and 6 bases from J; bases unmatched to any gene: 4. Germline V gene sequence: CDR1 SGHTA, CDR2 FQGNSA. Primers: 60 Vbeta forward and 13 Jbeta reverse. Only in-frame clones appear in the TCRdb table, and some are missing; sequencing was by immunoSEQ multiplex PCR. The table lists some 100,000 clones, around 84% of them singletons. The V and J genes are TRBV7-2 and TRBJ2-4; 13 positions agree with TRBD2. The sequence was obtained from a young woman in good health and CMV-seronegative. The sample taken for sequencing was PBMCs. The CDR3 loop is CASSRTSGGGNIQYF. DNA of the CDR3: TGTGCCAGCAGCAGAACTAGCGGGGGGGGAAACATTCAGTACTTC.